Listed here are 26 T cell receptor beta chains from one sample, sequenced in a study of blood T cell repertoires in COVID-19. The protocol was immunoSEQ multiplex PCR, while the TCRdb copy is restricted to in-frame clones and leaves out a portion. The sample comprises 20,000 or so clones, roughly 90% of which are singletons, and approximately 12% rests with the top ten. Material for sequencing was peripheral blood. These receptors were collected from a human donor in a cohort sampled during active COVID-19.

In this sample, this clone turned up a few times. The chain uses TRBV15 and TRBJ1-1; no definite D call. With 2 bases removed from V and 1 base from J, the gap between germline ends came to 11 bases. Germline CDR1 and CDR2: LNHNV and YYDKDF (reference sequence). CDR3 length: 15 residues. CDR3 amino acids: CATSRTRAGNTEAFF. CDR3 in DNA: TGTGCCACCAGCAGAACCCGGGCGGGGAACACTGAAGCTTTCTTT.

A note on this clone: Within the sample, other DNA sequences also encode this same CDR3. V and J are TRBV29-1 and TRBJ1-1; D may be TRBD1 (5 bases). Germline V lookup: CDR1 SQVTM, CDR2 ANQGSEA. The CDR3 has 13 amino acids. Between the trimmed V and J ends, which lost 7 bases and 1 base, there was a span of 13 bases. The DNA of the CDR3 is TGCAGCGCAGCCTCGGGGGGGAACACTGAAGCTTTCTTT. Its protein product is CSAASGGNTEAFF. The variable domain in full, completed from reference TRBV29-1 and TRBJ1-1, reads SAVISQKPSRDICQRGTSLTIQCQVDSQVTMMFWYRQQPGQSLTLIATANQGSEATYESGFVIDKFPISRPNLTFSTLTVSNMSPEDSSIYLCSAASGGNTEAFFGQGTRLTVV.

This clone is categorized as medium-sized. V usage is TRBV19 and J usage is TRBJ1-1, with 9 bases fitting TRBD1. The junction had 10 bases not matched to a gene; V was cut back by 4 bases and J by 7 bases. CDR1 and CDR2 from the germline V gene are LNHDA and SQIVND (reference sequence). CDR3 length: 15 residues. The CDR3 DNA is TGTGCCAGTAGTACAGAGAGGACAGGGGCGAATGAAGCTTTCTTT. This sequence encodes CASSTERTGANEAFF. The variable domain in full, with the rest retrieved from reference TRBV19 and TRBJ1-1, is DGGITQSPKYLFRKEGQNVTLSCEQNLNHDAMYWYRQDPGQGLRLIYYSQIVNDFQKGDIAEGYSVSREKKESFPLTVTSAQKNPTAFYLCASSTERTGANEAFFGQGTRLTVV.

The V call is TRBV5-5, the J call TRBJ1-6; 8 bases are shared with TRBD1. Germline V gene sequence: CDR1 SGHKS, CDR2 YYEKEE (reference sequence). V dropped 3 bases and J dropped 9; count of bases not matched to a gene: 5. The length of the CDR3 is 14 residues. The CDR3 DNA sequence: TGTGCCAGCAGCTCCGGACAGGGAAGTTCACCCCTCCACTTT. It yields the protein CASSSGQGSSPLHF. Drawing the rest from reference TRBV5-5 and TRBJ1-6, the complete variable domain is DAGVTQSPTHLIKTRGQQVTLRCSPISGHKSVSWYQQVLGQGPQFIFQYYEKEERGRGNFPDRFSARQFPNYSSELNVNALLLGDSALYLCASSSGQGSSPLHFGNGTRLTVT.

The rearrangement links TRBV10-3 to TRBJ1-1; D gene ambiguous. The germline CDR1 and CDR2 sequences are ENHRY and SYGVKD. The CDR3 has 14 amino acids. V was clipped by 2 bases and J by 2 bases, with 9 bases between them. Written as DNA, the CDR3 is TGTGCCATCAGTGAGGGGCTCGGAAACACTGAAGCTTTCTTT. Translation gives CAISEGLGNTEAFF.

The rearrangement joins TRBV7-6 to TRBJ2-3; 10 bases are a match to TRBD1. V was clipped by 4 bases and J by 3 bases; unmatched bases: 13. CDR3 length: 18 amino acids. Germline-derived CDR1 and CDR2 are SGHVS and FNYEAQ. Here the CDR3 reads CASSSGQGIGLRTDTQYF. Here the CDR3 DNA reads TGTGCCAGCAGCTCGGGACAGGGGATCGGGTTAAGGACAGATACGCAGTATTTT.

J is TRBJ1-1 and V is TRBV6-5, with 9 bases aligning to TRBD1. The CDR3 extends over 13 amino acids. From germline, CDR1 is MNHEY and CDR2 SVGAGI. After removal of 6 bases from V and 5 bases from J, the junction contained 4 bases not matched to a gene. CDR3 region: CASSHRGRTEAFF. The CDR3 DNA is TGTGCCAGCAGCCACAGGGGGCGGACTGAAGCTTTCTTT.

This clone appeared a few times. The CDR3 DNA reads as TGTGCCAGCAGCCAAGTAGGCGGCCGGGACACCGGGGAGCTGTTTTTT. This translates into CASSQVGGRDTGELFF. V usage is TRBV4-2 and J usage is TRBJ2-2, with no clear D. This CDR3 comprises 16 residues. With 1 base removed from V and 3 bases from J, the gap between germline ends came to 12 bases. Germline lookup yields CDR1 LGHNA and CDR2 YNFKEQ.

The genes are TRBV7-2 and TRBJ2-1; 8 bases line up with TRBD1. The germline V gene has CDR1 SGHTA and CDR2 FQGNSA. Trimming at V came to 1 base and at J to 5 bases, leaving 4 bases not matched to a gene. This CDR3 comprises 15 residues. The DNA of the CDR3 is TGTGCCAGCAGCTTAGACACAGGGGGTAACAATGAGCAGTTCTTC. The encoded protein is CASSLDTGGNNEQFF.

The V and J genes are TRBV29-1 and TRBJ1-3; no firm D call. The ends were cut back, 4 bases at V and 3 bases at J, with 10 bases in the middle. Germline V CDR1 and CDR2: SQVTM, ANQGSEA. The CDR3 totals 13 residues. In DNA, the CDR3 is TGCAGCGTTGGGGCCATGGGTGGAAACACCATATATTTT. It codes for CSVGAMGGNTIYF.

The chain combines TRBV19 with TRBJ1-4, with 10 bases that match TRBD1. CDR1 and CDR2 (germline): LNHDA, SQIVND (reference sequence). V shed 5 bases and J 6 bases; nucleotides not matched to a gene: 6. This CDR3 comprises 15 residues. CDR3 residues: CASSFGGQGHEKLFF. CDR3 nucleotide sequence: TGTGCCAGTAGTTTCGGGGGACAGGGGCATGAAAAACTGTTTTTT.

The chain combines TRBV3-1 (or the pseudogene TRBV3-2) with TRBJ2-7; D gene ambiguous. Germline loops: CDR1 LGHDT, CDR2 YNNKEL (reference sequence). V lost 1 base and J 0 bases, leaving 7 bases between the germline ends. There are 14 residues in the CDR3. The CDR3 bases are TGTGCCAGCAGCCAAGGTCGAGGCTCCTACGAGCAGTACTTC. It specifies CASSQGRGSYEQYF.

This clone has a single count. The chain is built from TRBV3-1 (or the pseudogene TRBV3-2) and TRBJ2-5; D gene uncertain. V was pared by 4 bases and J by 13 bases, with 13 bases between. The CDR3 is 11 amino acids. The V gene's germline CDR1 is LGHDT and CDR2 YNNKEL (reference sequence). The CDR3 bases are TGTGCCAGCAGCCTCTTAGAATCTTTGTACTTC. This codes for CASSLLESLYF.

The chain couples TRBV6-2 or TRBV6-3 to TRBJ1-1; D might be TRBD1 (6 bases). V dropped 6 bases and J dropped 4 bases, with 18 bases sitting between them. The CDR3 is made up of 15 amino acids. CDR1 MNHEY and CDR2 SVGEGT come from the germline V gene. CDR3 sequence reads: CASSPISTGLTEAFF. The CDR3 DNA is TGTGCCAGCAGCCCGATATCAACAGGGCTCACTGAAGCTTTCTTT.

The rearrangement uses TRBV3-1 (or the pseudogene TRBV3-2) and TRBJ2-3; D remains unclear. Per germline, CDR1 LGHDT and CDR2 YNNKEL (reference sequence). V lost 3 bases, J lost 3 bases, and 4 bases lay in between. This CDR3 comprises 12 residues. CDR3 in DNA: TGTGCCAGCAGCCAGTCGACAGATACGCAGTATTTT. It encodes CASSQSTDTQYF.

The chain joins TRBV5-1 to TRBJ2-3; D may be TRBD2 (6 bases). The germline gives CDR1 SGHRS, CDR2 YFSETQ. This CDR3 has 14 residues. V lost 0 bases and J lost 2, with 7 bases in between. The CDR3 DNA is TGCGCCAGCAGCTTGGAGGACTACACAGATACGCAGTATTTT. Translation gives CASSLEDYTDTQYF.

The chain joins TRBV5-6 to TRBJ1-1, with unresolved D. Trimming took off 6 bases at V and 1 base at J, with 10 bases between the two ends. Germline V gene data show CDR1 as SGHDT and CDR2 as YYEEEE. The CDR3 is 13 residues long. Here the CDR3 reads CASTRPRNTEAFF. The CDR3 region has the DNA TGTGCCAGCACTCGTCCCAGGAACACTGAAGCTTTCTTT. Full variable domain (missing parts from reference TRBV5-6 and TRBJ1-1): DAGVTQSPTHLIKTRGQQVTLRCSPKSGHDTVSWYQQALGQGPQFIFQYYEEEERQRGNFPDRFSGHQFPNYSSELNVNALLLGDSALYLCASTRPRNTEAFFGQGTRLTVV.

The V and J genes are TRBV5-1 and TRBJ2-1; TRBD1 matches 8 bases. The CDR3 is 16 residues long. Germline V lookup: CDR1 SGHRS, CDR2 YFSETQ. Unmatched junction bases numbered 10, after V lost 3 bases and J lost 5 bases. CDR3 sequence reads: CASSSKPGQADNEQFF. The CDR3 region has the DNA TGCGCCAGCAGCTCAAAGCCGGGACAGGCGGACAATGAGCAGTTCTTC. Using reference TRBV5-1 and TRBJ2-1 for the parts outside the CDR3, the full variable domain is KAGVTQTPRYLIKTRGQQVTLSCSPISGHRSVSWYQQTPGQGLQFLFEYFSETQRNKGNFPGRFSGRQFSNSRSEMNVSTLELGDSALYLCASSSKPGQADNEQFFGPGTRLTVL.

The chain combines TRBV7-6 with TRBJ2-5; D possibly corresponds to TRBD1 (6 bases). The ends were cut back, 5 bases at V and 2 bases at J, with 9 bases in the middle. Germline CDR1 and CDR2: SGHVS and FNYEAQ. This CDR3 region has 13 residues. The CDR3 nucleotides are TGTGCCAGCAGCCCGGACAGACAAGAGACCCAGTACTTC. It encodes CASSPDRQETQYF. Variable domain in full (rest from reference TRBV7-6 and TRBJ2-5): GAGVSQSPRYKVTKRGQDVALRCDPISGHVSLYWYRQALGQGPEFLTYFNYEAQQDKSGLPNDRFSAERPEGSISTLTIQRTEQRDSAMYRCASSPDRQETQYFGPGTRLLVL.

The rearrangement joins TRBV15 to TRBJ1-3; 7 bases agree with TRBD1. Germline CDR1 and CDR2: LNHNV and YYDKDF (reference sequence). The CDR3 contains 15 residues. The trim removed 1 base at V and 2 bases at J, leaving 2 bases unmatched. Here the CDR3 DNA reads TGTGCCACCAGCAGAGGGGGACAGACTGGAAACACCATATATTTT. Encoded protein: CATSRGGQTGNTIYF.

The CDR3 loop is CASSLAGTGGDSPLHF. The CDR3 region has the DNA TGTGCCAGCAGCTTGGCCGGGACAGGGGGCGATTCACCCCTCCACTTT. J is TRBJ1-6 and V is TRBV5-6, with 12 bases that match TRBD1. After removal of 0 bases from V and 8 bases from J, the junction contained 3 bases not matched to a gene. The CDR3 has 16 amino acids. Germline CDR1 SGHDT, CDR2 YYEEEE.

This clone appeared a single time. The V gene is TRBV7-2, the J gene TRBJ2-7, with 8 bases identical to TRBD2. CDR1 and CDR2 (germline): SGHTA, FQGNSA. Trimming removed 5 bases from V and 4 bases from J; junction bases left unmatched: 7. The CDR3 has 14 amino acids. The CDR3 DNA sequence: TGTGCCAGCAGCCAAGCTAGCGGGCATTACGAGCAGTACTTC. Protein: CASSQASGHYEQYF.

This clone was recorded once. The rearrangement links TRBV18 to TRBJ2-7; tentative D call: TRBD1 (5 bases). The V and J ends lost 4 bases and 0 bases respectively, with 10 bases between them. Germline lookup yields CDR1 KGHSH and CDR2 LQKENI. CDR3 length equals 14 residues. The CDR3 nucleotides read TGTGCCAGCTCACTGGACATCCTCTCCTACGAGCAGTACTTC. It codes for CASSLDILSYEQYF.

The chain has TRBV19 and TRBJ1-2; D gene unclear. The CDR3 is 12 amino acids. The V end lost 5 bases, the J end lost 4 bases, and 8 bases lay between the germline ends. Germline CDR1 is LNHDA and CDR2 is SQIVND (reference sequence). CDR3 loop: CASSGLAYGYTF. The CDR3 DNA follows: TGTGCCAGTAGTGGTCTAGCCTATGGCTACACCTTC.

This chain links TRBV7-9 with TRBJ2-5; a weak D match, TRBD1 (5 bases). V lost 3 bases and J lost 4, with 9 bases in between. The CDR3 totals 13 residues. Germline V gene data show CDR1 as SEHNR and CDR2 as FQNEAQ (reference sequence). The CDR3 coding sequence is TGTGCCAGCAGCTTGGTAGGGGTAGAGACCCAGTACTTC. Protein product: CASSLVGVETQYF. Together with reference TRBV7-9 and TRBJ2-5, the CDR3 gives the full variable domain: DTGVSQNPRHKITKRGQNVTFRCDPISEHNRLYWYRQTLGQGPEFLTYFQNEAQLEKSRLLSDRFSAERPKGSFSTLEIQRTEQGDSAMYLCASSLVGVETQYFGPGTRLLVL.

The chain is built from TRBV2 and TRBJ1-1, with 7 bases fitting TRBD1. Trimming at V came to 6 bases and at J to 4 bases, leaving 5 bases not matched to a gene. The germline V gene encodes CDR1 SNHLY and CDR2 FYNNEI. The CDR3 is 13 amino acids. Here the CDR3 reads CASRTGSGTEAFF. In nucleotides, the CDR3 is TGTGCCAGCAGGACAGGGTCGGGCACTGAAGCTTTCTTT. The variable domain in full, completed from reference TRBV2 and TRBJ1-1, reads EPEVTQTPSHQVTQMGQEVILRCVPISNHLYFYWYRQILGQKVEFLVSFYNNEISEKSEIFDDQFSVERPDGSNFTLKIRSTKLEDSAMYFCASRTGSGTEAFFGQGTRLTVV.